This TCR beta chain was recovered during a study of CD8 T cells in Susac syndrome (dated by TCRdb to between 2018 and 2020). As for the study more broadly: Repertoire sequencing was used to test whether CD8+ T cell activation and differentiation in Susac syndrome was antigen driven. Broader findings and caveats from the paper: The TCR sequencing and HLA analysis was acknowledged to have included a relatively small number of individuals.

Peripheral blood CD8+ and CD4+ T cells from healthy donors, Susac syndrome patients and multiple sclerosis patients were profiled using high-throughput TCR beta sequencing. The multiple sclerosis controls were treatment-naive patients who had stable or active relapsing-remitting disease and met the revised McDonald criteria. Bulk CD8+ and CD4+ T cells were purified magnetically by negative isolation, whereas CD8+ TEMRA cells were enriched by FACS. Blood was collected in EDTA tubes and processed within 24 hours, with PBMCs isolated through density gradient centrifugation. PBMCs intended for TCR sequencing were cryopreserved in liquid nitrogen and thawed later in a water bath at 37 degrees C. The sorted or isolated CD4+, CD8+ and CD8+ TEMRA cells reached a purity of at least 90%. RNA was extracted with the RNeasy kit and roughly 0.45 to 1 ug was reverse transcribed using random hexamers. The immunoSEQ multiplex PCR assay, covering 54 Vbeta and 13 Jbeta segments, was used to amplify TCR beta CDR3 regions. PCR amplification bias was corrected by using a synthetic template baseline for primer optimization and computational correction. On the study's bioinformatics: Only productive sequences were kept, with reads annotated to V, D and J genes according to IMGT and analyzed in immunoSEQ Analyzer. Clonality was calculated as one minus the Shannon entropy normalized by log2 of the number of productive unique sequences. Public and private clones were assessed among the 100 most prevalent clones of each patient and control. Clones were defined as Susac-specific if absent from the healthy and MS cohorts, from over a thousand published viral clones and from other ImmuneACCESS disease sequences. Using fastp trimming at Q25 and MiXCR clonotype assembly, TCRdb reanalyzed the public sequencing data and kept in-frame beta chains. Each CDR3 protein appears once, grouped with its most common genes and DNA. TCRdb, not the authors, supplied the V and J calls. For this sample there are approximately 230,000 distinct CDR3 sequences; about 94% appear just once. Around 0.07% of the sample rests with the top ten.

CDR1 and CDR2 are drawn from the germline V gene: SGHRS, YFSETQ. Measured from the cysteine to the phenylalanine, the CDR3 is 15 residues long. Left in the record is the CDR3 DNA by itself, 45 bases read in frame from the first base. The junction shows trimming of 4 bases on V and 6 bases on J, plus 17 bases between the germline ends. As concerns this clonotype: Its antigen is currently not known. Per-base quality was not reported, and no clone a single base away is much larger than it.

This chain is built from TRBV5-1 and TRBJ2-4, and possibly TRBD2, on 6 matching bases. The TCR sequence derives from a human donor with multiple sclerosis. The sequenced sample consisted of CD4+ T cells from PBMCs. The DNA is as follows: TGCGCCAGCAGCCTGAGAGAGTCGCGGGGAAACATTCAGTACTTC. It translates to CASSLRESRGNIQYF.